This T cell receptor beta chain derives from a study of OX40 agonist ivuxolimab in advanced cancers. With regard to the full study: Ivuxolimab was an agonistic, fully human IgG2 monoclonal antibody directed against OX40 (CD134), a costimulatory receptor. Intravenous ivuxolimab was administered to patients every 2 weeks at six dose levels: 0.01, 0.1, 0.3, 1.5, 3 and 10 mg/kg. Of the approximately 50 patients in dose escalation, 19 had hepatocellular carcinoma, some 15 had melanoma, 9 had renal cell carcinoma and 9 had head and neck cancer. A male proportion of 75% to 85% and a mean age of about 60 years, ranging from roughly 20 to 80, were recorded for the dose-escalation cohort. Prior anti-PD-1, anti-PD-L1 or anti-CTLA-4 therapy was permitted, and 30% to 50% of dose-escalation patients had received checkpoint inhibitors. Three dose-escalation patients achieved partial responses, one with hepatocellular carcinoma and two with cutaneous melanoma. Peripheral TCRbeta sequencing aimed to test whether ivuxolimab altered TCR sequence diversity and caused clonal T-cell expansion. The paper describes the monotherapy dose-escalation part (N ≈ 52 patients) of the phase I trial of ivuxolimab. Study-wide conclusions, independent of this receptor: Clonal expansion of both CD4+ and CD8+ blood T cells was observed from baseline to week 6 at doses 0.1 to 3.0 mg/kg. Low levels of normalized T-cell clonal expansion were also shown by some nonresponding patients. The antigen specificity of the peripheral T cells that underwent clonal expansion was not determined. After ivuxolimab, expanded clones were on average more numerous among CD8+ T cells than among CD4+ T cells. In partial responders in the 0.1-3.0 mg/kg groups, normalized peripheral clonal expansion was found to be among the lowest, especially among CD8+ T cells.

Comment on this clone: Its antigen is still unknown. No clone much larger than this one lies a single base away; base qualities are absent.

The CDR3 has 16 amino acids, counting the end cysteine and phenylalanine. Kept here is only the CDR3 DNA, which spans 48 bases and is read in frame from base 1. Relative to germline, V is 2 bases shorter and J is 5 bases shorter, with 18 bases between their ends. CDR1 and CDR2, per the germline V gene, are WSHSY and SAAADI. Patients with autoimmune disease history or receiving systemic immunosuppression were excluded from the trial. Peripheral blood for TCR sequencing was collected from all dose cohorts at baseline, on cycle 4 day 1, and on cycle 7 day 1. The samples were drawn from a first-in-human, open-label, multicenter phase I dose-escalation trial of ivuxolimab. Adults with locally advanced or metastatic melanoma, renal cell carcinoma, hepatocellular carcinoma or head and neck squamous cell carcinoma were enrolled in the trial. Before TCR sequencing, CD4+ T cells and CD8+ T cells from peripheral blood were sorted into separate populations.

Genomic DNA was isolated from the sorted cells so that the TCRbeta CDR3 region could be sequenced. The immunoSEQ Assay was used to sequence the TCRbeta CDR3 regions. What TCRdb holds here is the immuneACCESS table cut down to in-frame rearrangements. Part of the clones is not present; checked against another copy, under half of the missing clones reflect an unresolved V gene, and the others are unexplained. For this sample there are about 56,000 clones; 83% appear just once. The ten largest make up over 3% of the sample. Recombination connected TRBV10-2 to TRBJ1-1, and TRBD1 may be the D gene, going by 6 matching bases. The source is an adult with an advanced solid tumor such as melanoma, head and neck, liver or kidney cancer. Sequenced here: CD4+ or CD8+ T cells sorted from blood, sampled in a trial of the OX40 agonist ivuxolimab. The CDR3 loop reads CASSENSGGGRTEAFF. The DNA sequence is TGCGCCAGCAGTGAGAACTCCGGGGGCGGAAGGACTGAAGCTTTCTTT.